A single T cell receptor beta chain is shown here with its context. Its antigen is not identified. There are 12 residues in the CDR3. Deletions cut 0 bases from V and 7 bases from J, with 7 bases between. The germline gives CDR1 SQVTM, CDR2 ANQGSEA. The sample belongs to a study of a mutant IDH1 vaccine in newly diagnosed glioma. The overall study: Treated individuals were about 60% male and roughly 40% female, averaging about 42 years of age. Earlier care involved radiotherapy, temozolomide, or both, and the majority received both. Points from the study as a whole: Among top peripheral T cell clonotypes, changes seemed unrelated to pseudoprogression.

Time point here: week 11, during vaccination. In the vaccine, a single dose held 300 ug of the mutant IDH1 20-mer peptide, along with topical imiquimod. The repertoire was sequenced with immunoSEQ multiplex PCR; TCRdb's copy has only in-frame clones and lacks some. The sample consists of roughly 130,000 clones, 80% of them appearing once. This TCR derives from a middle-aged man with glioma. Sequences were derived from PBMCs, sampled from a glioma patient whose treatment included an IDH1 peptide vaccine. This chain links TRBV29-1 with TRBJ2-1; no definite D call. This CDR3 reads CSVEDPRNEQFF. The CDR3 nucleotides read TGCAGCGTTGAAGACCCTAGAAATGAGCAGTTCTTC.